This T cell receptor (beta chain) stems from a study of naive and memory T cell subsets. Study findings and constraints: Naive repertoires, especially CD8, held a few larger clonotypes, possibly memory cells re-expressing CD45RA.

The ends were cut back, 2 bases at V and 5 bases at J, with 15 bases in the middle. The CDR3 runs to 15 residues. Per germline, CDR1 SGHAT and CDR2 FQNNGV. This clonotype was counted only a few times. Its cognate antigen is unknown. The beta constant-region primer was an equimolar mix of two oligonucleotides covering TRBC1 and TRBC2. Four rounds of PCR amplified the ligated cDNA using nested alpha and beta constant-region primers plus SP2. A 12-nucleotide UMI and the SP2 primer were added to the cDNA 3' end by oligonucleotide ligation. TCRdb analysed the UMI-ligation and nested PCR reads with MiXCR anew, one entry per CDR3 protein. This sample has 150,000 or so distinct CDR3 sequences, with over 20% found just once.

The clonotype comes from a human donor in good health. Material for sequencing was naive CD4+ T cells from blood. The genes are TRBV11-2 and TRBJ1-1; D gene ambiguous. The CDR3 loop is CASSLYLAGKTEAFF. The CDR3 DNA sequence: TGTGCCAGCAGCTTATACCTCGCCGGGAAGACTGAAGCTTTCTTT. The full variable domain, with the rest looked up from reference TRBV11-2 and TRBJ1-1, is EAGVAQSPRYKIIEKRQSVAFWCNPISGHATLYWYQQILGQGPKLLIQFQNNGVVDDSQLPKDRFSAERLKGVDSTLKIQPAKLEDSAVYLCASSLYLAGKTEAFFGQGTRLTVV.